Here is one T cell receptor (beta chain) with its context. The data originate from a study of T cell changes during pregnancy in multiple sclerosis. The method was immunoSEQ multiplex PCR; TCRdb's version includes in-frame clones alone and lacks a portion of them. Of some 22,000 clones listed, more than 75% are singletons. The CDR3 consists of 12 residues. V was pared by 1 base and J by 7 bases, with 5 bases between. CDR1 SEHNR and CDR2 FQNEAQ come from the germline V gene (reference sequence). The receptor's source is a female donor with multiple sclerosis, enrolled in a pregnancy study. The source material was CD8+ T cells from peripheral blood mononuclear cells, sampled after pregnancy. The chain joins TRBV7-9 to TRBJ1-3; tentatively, D is TRBD1 (5 bases). CDR3: CASSLDRNTIYF. Written as DNA, the CDR3 is TGTGCCAGCAGCTTAGACAGGAACACCATATATTTT.